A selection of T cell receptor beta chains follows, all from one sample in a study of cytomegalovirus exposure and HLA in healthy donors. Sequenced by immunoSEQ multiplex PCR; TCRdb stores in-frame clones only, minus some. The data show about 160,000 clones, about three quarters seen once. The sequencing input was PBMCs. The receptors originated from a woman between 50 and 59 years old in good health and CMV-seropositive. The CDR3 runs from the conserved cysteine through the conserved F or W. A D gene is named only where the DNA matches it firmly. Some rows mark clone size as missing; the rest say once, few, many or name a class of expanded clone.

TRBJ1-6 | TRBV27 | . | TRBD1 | CASSSPRTGRGSPLHF | TGTGCCAGCAGTTCACCTCGGACAGGGCGGGGGTCACCCCTCCACTTT
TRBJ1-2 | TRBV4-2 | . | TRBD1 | CASSQDFGQAIYYGYTF | TGTGCCAGCAGCCAAGATTTTGGACAGGCGATATACTATGGCTACACCTTC
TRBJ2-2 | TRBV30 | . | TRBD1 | CAWGGQARGELFF | TGTGCCTGGGGTGGACAGGCCCGCGGGGAGCTGTTTTTT
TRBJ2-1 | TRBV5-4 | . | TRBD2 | CASSPGLAGVNEQFF | TGTGCCAGCAGCCCCGGCCTAGCGGGAGTCAATGAGCAGTTCTTC
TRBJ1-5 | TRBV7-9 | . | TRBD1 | CASSLGTGRPKQPQHF | TGTGCCAGCAGCTTAGGGACAGGGAGGCCGAAGCAGCCCCAGCATTTT
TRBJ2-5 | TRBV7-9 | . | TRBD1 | CASSPGTGKETQYF | TGTGCCAGCAGCCCGGGGACAGGGAAAGAGACCCAGTACTTC
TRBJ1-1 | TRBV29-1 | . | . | CSAREGVNTEAFF | TGCAGCGCTCGCGAGGGGGTGAACACTGAAGCTTTCTTT
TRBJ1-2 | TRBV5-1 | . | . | CASSSSGGQNYGYTF | TGCGCCAGCAGCTCCTCGGGGGGGCAAAACTATGGCTACACCTTC
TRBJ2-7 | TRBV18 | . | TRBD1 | CASSPGQGTTYEQYF | TGTGCCAGCTCACCCGGACAGGGTACCACCTACGAGCAGTACTTC
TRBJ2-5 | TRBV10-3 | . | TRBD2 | CASKREGRETQYF | TGTGCCAGTAAGCGGGAGGGCCGCGAGACCCAGTACTTC
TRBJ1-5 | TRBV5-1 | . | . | CASSLVVEGTQPQHF | TGCGCCAGCAGCTTGGTCGTGGAGGGAACTCAGCCCCAGCATTTT
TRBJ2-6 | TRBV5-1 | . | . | CASNSGSSGANVLTF | TGCGCCAGCAATTCGGGATCCTCTGGGGCCAACGTCCTGACTTTC
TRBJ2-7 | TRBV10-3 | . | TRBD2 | CAISGASGTYEQYF | TGTGCCATCAGTGGGGCTAGCGGAACCTACGAGCAGTACTTC
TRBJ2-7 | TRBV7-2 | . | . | CASSLGATTYEQYF | TGTGCCAGCAGCTTAGGAGCGACCACCTACGAGCAGTACTTC
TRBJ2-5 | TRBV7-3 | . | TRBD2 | CASSLGLAGGETQYF | TGTGCCAGCAGCCTCGGACTAGCGGGAGGGGAGACCCAGTACTTC
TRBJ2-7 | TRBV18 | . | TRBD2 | CASSPGLAGVVYEQYF | TGTGCCAGCTCACCGGGACTAGCGGGAGTTGTCTACGAGCAGTACTTT
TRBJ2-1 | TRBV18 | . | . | CASSPPRQGRSYNEQFF | TGTGCCAGCTCACCACCCCGGCAGGGTCGTTCCTACAATGAGCAGTTCTTC
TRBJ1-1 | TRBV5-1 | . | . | CASSLTQGFITEAFF | TGCGCCAGCAGCTTAACACAGGGTTTTATCACTGAAGCTTTCTTT
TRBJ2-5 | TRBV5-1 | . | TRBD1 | CASSFAQGDPQETQYF | TGCGCCAGCAGCTTTGCACAGGGGGACCCCCAAGAGACCCAGTACTTC
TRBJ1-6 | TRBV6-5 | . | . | CASSYSKFGQSPLHF | TGTGCCAGCAGTTACTCGAAGTTTGGACAGTCACCCCTCCACTTT
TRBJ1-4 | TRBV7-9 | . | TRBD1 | CASSPGQGFEKLFF | TGTGCCAGCAGCCCGGGACAGGGTTTTGAAAAACTGTTTTTT
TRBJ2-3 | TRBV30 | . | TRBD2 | CALHPSERGGGDTQYF | TGTGCCTTACACCCTTCGGAGCGGGGGGGAGGAGATACGCAGTATTTT
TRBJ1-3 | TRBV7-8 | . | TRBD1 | CASSSSGTGGNTIYF | TGTGCCAGCAGCTCTTCCGGGACAGGAGGAAACACCATATATTTT
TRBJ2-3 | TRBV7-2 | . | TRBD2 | CASSLRGGTSGYTDTQYF | TGTGCCAGCAGCTTAAGGGGGGGGACTAGCGGTTACACAGATACGCAGTATTTT
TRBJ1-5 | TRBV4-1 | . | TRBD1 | CASSQEPTGGNQPQHF | TGCGCCAGCAGCCAGGAGCCGACAGGGGGCAATCAGCCCCAGCATTTT
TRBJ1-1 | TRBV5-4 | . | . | CASSLQAINTEAFF | TGTGCCAGCAGCTTACAGGCTATCAACACTGAAGCTTTCTTT
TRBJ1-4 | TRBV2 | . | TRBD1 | CASSPSGGGFNEKLFF | TGTGCCAGCAGCCCCTCGGGAGGGGGCTTTAATGAAAAACTGTTTTTT
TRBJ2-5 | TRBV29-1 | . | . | CSVGSEKETQYF | TGCAGCGTTGGGTCGGAGAAAGAGACCCAGTACTTC
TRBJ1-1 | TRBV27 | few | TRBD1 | CASSRGRIGADEAFF | TGTGCCAGCAGTAGGGGGCGGATCGGGGCGGATGAAGCTTTCTTT
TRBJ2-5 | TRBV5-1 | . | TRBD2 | CASSLAAGGETQYF | TGCGCCAGCAGCTTGGCAGCGGGGGGGGAGACCCAGTACTTC
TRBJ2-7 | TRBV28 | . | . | CASSFGQLYEQYF | TGTGCCAGCAGTTTTGGGCAACTCTACGAGCAGTACTTC
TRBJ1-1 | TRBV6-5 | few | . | CASSLGRGTEAFF | TGTGCCAGCAGTTTGGGGCGGGGAACTGAAGCTTTCTTT
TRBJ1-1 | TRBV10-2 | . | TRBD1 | CASSESGRQGGAFF | TGCGCCAGCAGTGAGTCCGGGAGACAGGGGGGAGCTTTCTTT
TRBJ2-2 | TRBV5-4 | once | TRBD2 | CASSAGLAANTGELFF | TGTGCCAGCAGCGCCGGACTAGCGGCAAACACCGGGGAGCTGTTTTTT
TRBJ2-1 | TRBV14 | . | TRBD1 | CASSVRDRVGNEQFF | TGTGCCAGCAGCGTCCGGGACAGGGTGGGCAATGAGCAGTTCTTC
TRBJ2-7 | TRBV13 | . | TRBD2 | CASSSRLAGGYEQYF | TGTGCCAGCAGCTCTAGACTAGCGGGGGGCTACGAGCAGTACTTC
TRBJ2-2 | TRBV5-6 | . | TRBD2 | CASSLGLAHGELFF | TGTGCCAGCAGCTTGGGACTAGCCCACGGGGAGCTGTTTTTT
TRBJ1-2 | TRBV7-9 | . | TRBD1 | CASSFTTGASDGYTF | TGTGCCAGCAGCTTTACGACAGGGGCTTCGGATGGCTACACCTTC
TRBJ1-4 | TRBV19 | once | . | CASRYGENEKLFF | TGTGCCAGTAGGTACGGAGAAAATGAAAAACTGTTTTTT
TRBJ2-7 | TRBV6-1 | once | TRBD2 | CASTQSGGASYEQYF | TGTGCCAGCACTCAATCGGGAGGGGCGTCCTACGAGCAGTACTTC
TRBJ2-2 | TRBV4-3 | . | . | CASSQGIGGTGELFF | TGCGCCAGCAGCCAAGGTATAGGGGGCACCGGGGAGCTGTTTTTT
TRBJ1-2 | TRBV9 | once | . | CASSVAPGQRSYGYTF | TGTGCCAGCAGCGTAGCCCCGGGACAACGTTCCTATGGCTACACCTTC
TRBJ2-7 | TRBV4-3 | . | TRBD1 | CASSQDKGMAGGPEQYF | TGCGCCAGCAGCCAAGATAAGGGTATGGCAGGGGGCCCCGAGCAGTACTTC
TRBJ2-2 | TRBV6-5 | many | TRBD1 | CASRKRTGGLFF | TGTGCCAGCAGAAAACGGACAGGGGGTTTGTTTTTT
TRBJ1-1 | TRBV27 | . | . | CASKGGSLNTEAFF | TGTGCCAGCAAGGGGGGGAGCCTGAACACTGAAGCTTTCTTT
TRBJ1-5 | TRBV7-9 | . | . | CASSLERNQPQHF | TGTGCCAGCAGCTTAGAGCGAAATCAGCCCCAGCATTTT
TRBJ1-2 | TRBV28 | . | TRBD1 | CASSGQGPNYGYTF | TGTGCCAGCAGTGGACAGGGACCTAACTATGGCTACACCTTC
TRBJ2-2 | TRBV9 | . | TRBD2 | CASSAGLAGVYFFGELFF | TGTGCCAGCAGCGCCGGACTAGCGGGAGTATATTTTTTCGGGGAGCTGTTTTTT
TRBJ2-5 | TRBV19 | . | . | CASSFKETQYF | TGTGCCAGTAGTTTCAAAGAGACCCAGTACTTC
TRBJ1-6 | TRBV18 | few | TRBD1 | CASSGTGNSPLHF | TGTGCCAGCTCCGGGACAGGGAATTCACCCCTCCACTTT
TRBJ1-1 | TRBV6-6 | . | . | CASGGGVGSEAFF | TGTGCCAGCGGGGGAGGGGTCGGATCTGAAGCTTTCTTT
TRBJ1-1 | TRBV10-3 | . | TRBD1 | CAIRGQGMNTEAFF | TGTGCCATCAGGGGACAGGGGATGAACACTGAAGCTTTCTTT
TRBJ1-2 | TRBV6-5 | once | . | CASSYFRGTHYGYTF | TGTGCCAGCAGTTACTTTCGGGGAACGCACTATGGCTACACCTTC
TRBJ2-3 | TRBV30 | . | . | CAWTVGGFLNTQYF | TGTGCCTGGACCGTTGGGGGGTTTTTAAATACGCAGTATTTT
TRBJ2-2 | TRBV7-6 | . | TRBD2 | CASSLGPSGTGELFF | TGTGCCAGCAGCCTCGGGCCTAGCGGGACCGGGGAGCTGTTTTTT
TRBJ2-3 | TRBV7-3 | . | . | CASSSPSTDTQYF | TGTGCCAGCAGCTCCCCTAGCACAGATACGCAGTATTTT
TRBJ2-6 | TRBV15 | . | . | CATHSRSGANVLTF | TGTGCCACCCACAGCCGCTCTGGGGCCAACGTCCTGACTTTC
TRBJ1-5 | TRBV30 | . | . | CAWSVLGAQPQHF | TGTGCCTGGAGTGTACTGGGGGCTCAGCCCCAGCATTTT